This TCR beta chain was sequenced for a study of blood T cell repertoires in COVID-19. On the study more broadly: T cells, B-cell-depleted T cells, or PBMCs provided the cDNA or gDNA that served as material.

This CDR3 has 11 amino acids. Per the germline V gene, CDR1 is GTSNPN and CDR2 is SVGIG (reference sequence). TCRdb's table, derived via immunoSEQ multiplex PCR, lists solely in-frame clones and lacks some. The data contain over 100,000 clones, approximately 80% of them singletons. Comment on this clone: At one end the junction does not follow the germline gene, possibly because of a read error.

The rearrangement uses TRBV30 and TRBJ2-7; D not resolved. The sequenced sample was peripheral blood. The clonotype comes from a human donor in a cohort sampled during active COVID-19. The CDR3 DNA follows: TGTGCCTGGAGCGTGATGGCGGAGTGGGACTTC. Residues: CAWSVMAEWDF.